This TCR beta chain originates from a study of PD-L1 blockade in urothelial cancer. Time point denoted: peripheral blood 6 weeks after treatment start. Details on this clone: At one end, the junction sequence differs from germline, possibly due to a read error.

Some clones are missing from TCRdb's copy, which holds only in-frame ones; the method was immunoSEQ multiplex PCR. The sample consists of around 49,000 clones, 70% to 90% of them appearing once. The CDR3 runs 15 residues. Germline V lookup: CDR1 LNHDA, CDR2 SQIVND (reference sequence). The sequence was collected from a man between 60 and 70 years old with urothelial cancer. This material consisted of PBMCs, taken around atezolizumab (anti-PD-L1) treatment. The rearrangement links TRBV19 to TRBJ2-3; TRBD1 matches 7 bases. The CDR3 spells CASSIGQVRADTQYF. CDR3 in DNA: TGTGCCAGTAGCATAGGACAGGTACGGGCAGATACGCAGTATTTT.